A selection of T cell receptor beta chains follows, all from one sample in a study of long-term antiretroviral therapy in people with HIV. Libraries were prepared by immunoSEQ multiplex PCR; TCRdb keeps only in-frame clonotypes and omits some of them. The sample lists roughly 28,000 clones, around 80% seen once, with around a tenth in the top ten. The sample here was unsorted PBMCs, taken 1.5 years before starting antiretroviral therapy. These receptors all come from a man aged 18 to 35 with HIV. Each CDR3 is given without its conserved first and last residue.

v_call,cdr3_length,j_call,cdr3_aa
TRBV25-1,10,TRBJ2-7,ASSDWTDEQY
TRBV6-7,14,TRBJ1-5,ASSSTLTASNQPQH
TRBV6-1,13,TRBJ1-4,ASSDLTGQGEKLF
TRBV4-1,14,TRBJ2-3,ASSHELATPWDTQY
TRBV13,13,TRBJ2-3,ASSSGQGGTDTQY
TRBV15,14,TRBJ2-3,ATSTYHRKGTDTQY
TRBV29-1,13,TRBJ2-7,SVLKTGTYISEQY
TRBV14,13,TRBJ2-3,ASSQVGSVADTQY
TRBV4-3,12,TRBJ2-7,ASSQDDSGLEQY
TRBV6-4,14,TRBJ2-1,ASSDSVANSYNEQF
TRBV28,11,TRBJ2-7,ASSLMEPGEQY
TRBV7-2,12,TRBJ2-5,ASSLVGWAGGQY
TRBV2,13,TRBJ1-5,ASSDRQGRNQPQH
TRBV2,10,TRBJ1-2,ARADPKGGYT
TRBV5-5,12,TRBJ2-7,ASSSWTAPYEQY
TRBV4-3,12,TRBJ1-2,ASSQDRRNYGYT
TRBV28,12,TRBJ1-5,ASSDRGHNQPQH
TRBV27,12,TRBJ1-1,ASSLATRNTEAF
TRBV5-1,13,TRBJ2-1,ASSSPGGALDEQF
TRBV7-9,9,TRBJ2-3,ASSDTDTQY
TRBV11-2,14,TRBJ2-4,ASSLEGTVAKNIQY
TRBV29-1,12,TRBJ1-1,SVEDLGQGPEAF
TRBV4-1,12,TRBJ1-1,ASSRQLENTEAF
TRBV7-9,11,TRBJ1-5,ASSSGGNQPQH
TRBV6-6,11,TRBJ2-1,ASRTDRYHEQF
TRBV5-6,11,TRBJ1-1,ASSLDRNTEAF
TRBV11-2,11,TRBJ1-1,ASSLMSGTEAF
TRBV7-6,13,TRBJ2-7,ASSTWTSEGDEQY
TRBV7-6,19,TRBJ2-3,ASSPGLWGLAGETSTDTQY
TRBV30,12,TRBJ1-5,AWSVGGPVQPQH
TRBV7-8,14,TRBJ2-6,ASSPTGRSGANVLT
TRBV19,11,TRBJ1-2,ASSIDPGIGYT
TRBV7-6,13,TRBJ1-4,ASSFGTGRNEKLF